The 10 T cell receptor beta chains given below trace back to one sample, sequenced in a study of beta chain features in type 1 diabetes. Antigens of these TCRs are unknown. Study-wide results and caveats: Moderately but significantly shorter TCRB CDR3s were found in Type 1 diabetes patients in all four CD4+ subsets.

Since all of the isolated RNA was reverse transcribed, expressed TCRB transcripts were what got sequenced. Here immunoSEQ multiplex PCR was the method, and the copy in TCRdb shows in-frame clones only, minus some. The data hold about 170,000 clones, with 7.5% to 8.5% observed a single time. What was sequenced was central memory CD4+ T cells from blood. Receptors originate from a man in his late teens or twenties with type 1 diabetes.

The chain uses TRBV19 and TRBJ2-5; 9 nucleotides match TRBD2. The CDR3 extends over 15 amino acids. The germline CDR1 and CDR2 sequences are LNHDA and SQIVND (reference sequence). The V segment lost 3 bases and the J segment 6 bases; nucleotides outside the gene matches: 8. Here the CDR3 reads CASSMIAGARKTQYF. The CDR3, as DNA: TGTGCCAGTAGTATGATAGCGGGGGCGAGGAAGACCCAGTACTTC.

As regards this clone: In the same sample, other DNA sequences code for this CDR3. The V gene is TRBV5-4, the J gene TRBJ2-5; no firm D call. The germline V gene has CDR1 SGHNT and CDR2 YYREEE (reference sequence). Trimming cost V 1 base and J 2 bases, with 6 bases left between them. This CDR3 comprises 13 residues. The CDR3 nucleotides are TGTGCCAGCAGCTTGACAGAACAAGAGACCCAGTACTTC. It encodes CASSLTEQETQYF.

In its sample, this clone was seen a few times. The V gene is TRBV25-1, the J gene TRBJ1-2; D remains ambiguous. CDR1 is MGHDK, CDR2 SYGVNS, per germline. V was cut by 8 bases and J by 4 bases, with 8 bases left in between. The CDR3 has 11 residues. CDR3 residues: CASGLGYGYTF. CDR3 bases: TGTGCCAGCGGTCTCGGCTATGGCTACACCTTC.

V usage is TRBV28 and J usage is TRBJ1-2; the match to TRBD1 covers 8 bases. The germline gives CDR1 MDHEN, CDR2 SYDVKM. The CDR3 is 15 residues long. V lost 10 bases and J lost 4; bases outside the gene matches: 14. CDR3 DNA: TGTGCCACGACAACAGGGGGATCTGGGGGCTATGGCTACACCTTC. Amino acids: CATTTGGSGGYGYTF.

This clone was found a few times. The rearrangement uses TRBV28 and TRBJ1-1; D remains unclear. From germline, CDR1 is MDHEN and CDR2 SYDVKM. The CDR3 spans 14 residues. The germline V and J ends were trimmed by 6 bases and 5 bases, with 16 bases remaining between them. CDR3 coding DNA: TGTGCCAGCAGAATTGGACTCGACGGGACTGAAGCTTTCTTT. It is translated as CASRIGLDGTEAFF.

This clone appeared a few times. The V gene is TRBV5-1, the J gene TRBJ2-5, with TRBD2 matching 12 bases. Trimming at V came to 0 bases and at J to 5 bases, leaving 8 bases not matched to a gene. Germline V gives CDR1 SGHRS, CDR2 YFSETQ. This CDR3 has 17 residues. CDR3 bases: TGCGCCAGCAGCTTGGCCCCTAGCGGGAGGGCCGCGGAGACCCAGTACTTC. This gives the protein CASSLAPSGRAAETQYF. Complete variable domain (other parts from reference TRBV5-1 and TRBJ2-5): KAGVTQTPRYLIKTRGQQVTLSCSPISGHRSVSWYQQTPGQGLQFLFEYFSETQRNKGNFPGRFSGRQFSNSRSEMNVSTLELGDSALYLCASSLAPSGRAAETQYFGPGTRLLVL.

The V call is TRBV5-1, the J call TRBJ2-7; 10 positions agree with TRBD2. The germline V gene encodes CDR1 SGHRS and CDR2 YFSETQ. The ends lost 0 bases at V and 7 bases at J; junction bases unmatched: 7. This CDR3 contains 15 residues. CDR3 bases: TGCGCCAGCAGCTTGGGACTAGCGGGCGGAGTGGAGCAGTACTTC. This sequence encodes CASSLGLAGGVEQYF.

This clone was counted a few times. The chain combines TRBV11-2 with TRBJ1-2; 9 bases align to TRBD1. V gave up 1 base and J gave up 5 bases; unmatched junction bases: 5. The germline V gene has CDR1 SGHAT and CDR2 FQNNGV. This CDR3 comprises 15 residues. The CDR3 region is CASSLVGTGKYGYTF. The CDR3 nucleotides read TGTGCCAGCAGCTTAGTTGGGACAGGGAAGTATGGCTACACCTTC.

The V gene is TRBV18, the J gene TRBJ2-7; 9 positions match TRBD1. The CDR3 consists of 15 residues. Per the germline V gene, CDR1 is KGHSH and CDR2 is LQKENI. Germline trimming cut 3 bases from V and 4 bases from J; bases unmatched to any gene: 7. The chain's CDR3 is CASSPGQGPVYEQYF. The CDR3 DNA reads TGTGCCAGCTCACCGGGACAGGGTCCGGTTTACGAGCAGTACTTC.

This clone is a singleton in its sample. The J gene is TRBJ1-2, the V gene TRBV7-8; 11 nucleotides align to TRBD1. J lost 8 bases, V lost 4 bases, and 3 bases had no gene match. Germline CDR1 SGHVS, CDR2 FQNEAQ. The CDR3 is 13 amino acids. CDR3 protein: CASSSDRGRGYTF. In nucleotides, the CDR3 is TGTGCCAGCAGCTCGGACAGGGGGCGAGGCTACACCTTC.